This record looks at one T cell receptor (beta chain) sequence and its context. Its cognate antigen is unknown. The sample belongs to a study of T cell responses to AZD1222 COVID-19 vaccine. General study points: In all cases, repertoires were sampled only after the peak T cell response.

Germline CDR1 reads SGHDT; CDR2 reads YYEEEE. V was clipped by 2 bases and J by 2 bases, with 7 bases between them. This CDR3 has 13 residues. Sequenced by immunoSEQ multiplex PCR; TCRdb stores in-frame clones only, minus some. Counted here are tens of thousands of clones, about 88% occurring once; the ten biggest clones make up roughly 31%. The receptor was isolated from an adult who received the AZD1222 COVID-19 vaccine. The chain uses TRBV5-6 and TRBJ1-1; perhaps TRBD1 as D (5 bases). Material: peripheral blood, obtained 28 days after the second AZD1222 dose. Written as DNA, the CDR3 is TGTGCCAGCAGCTTCGACAGAAACACTGAAGCTTTCTTT. Translating it yields CASSFDRNTEAFF.